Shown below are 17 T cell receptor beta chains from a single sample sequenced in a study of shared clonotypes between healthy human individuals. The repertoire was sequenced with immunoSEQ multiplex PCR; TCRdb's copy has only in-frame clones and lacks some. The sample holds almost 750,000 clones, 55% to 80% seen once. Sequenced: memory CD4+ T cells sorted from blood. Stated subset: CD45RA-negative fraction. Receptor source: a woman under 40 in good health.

The chain's CDR3 is CASRGATGLETQYF. The CDR3 DNA sequence: TGTGCCAGCAGAGGGGCAACCGGGCTGGAGACCCAGTACTTC. The chain employs TRBV7-9 and TRBJ2-5, with D maybe TRBD1 (5 bases). The CDR3 consists of 14 residues. V was cut by 6 bases and J by 5 bases, with 16 bases left in between. Germline V gene lookup returns CDR1 SEHNR and CDR2 FQNEAQ (reference sequence).

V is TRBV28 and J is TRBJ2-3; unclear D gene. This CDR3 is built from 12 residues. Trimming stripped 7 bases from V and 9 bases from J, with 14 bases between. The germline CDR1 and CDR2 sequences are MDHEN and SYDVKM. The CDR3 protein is CASTKDPRTQYF. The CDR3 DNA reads TGTGCCAGCACAAAGGACCCGCGCACGCAGTATTTT. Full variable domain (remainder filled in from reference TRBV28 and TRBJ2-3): DVKVTQSSRYLVKRTGEKVFLECVQDMDHENMFWYRQDPGLGLRLIYFSYDVKMKEKGDIPEGYSVSREKKERFSLILESASTNQTSMYLCASTKDPRTQYFGPGTRLTVL.

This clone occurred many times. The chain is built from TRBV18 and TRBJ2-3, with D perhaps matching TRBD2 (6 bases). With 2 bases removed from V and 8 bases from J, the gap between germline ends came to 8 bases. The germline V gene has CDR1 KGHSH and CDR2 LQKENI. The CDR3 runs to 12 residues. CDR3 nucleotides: TGTGCCAGCTCACCAGGGGGGTCTACGCAGTATTTT. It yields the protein CASSPGGSTQYF.

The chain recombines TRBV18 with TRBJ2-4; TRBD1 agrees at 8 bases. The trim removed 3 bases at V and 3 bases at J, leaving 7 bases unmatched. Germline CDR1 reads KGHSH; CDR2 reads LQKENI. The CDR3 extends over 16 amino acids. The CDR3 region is CASSPMTGVGKNIQYF. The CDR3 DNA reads TGTGCCAGCTCACCGATGACAGGGGTAGGCAAAAACATTCAGTACTTC.

CDR3 residues: CASSLTYTTGAPYEQYF. In DNA form, the CDR3 reads TGCGCCAGCAGCTTGACTTATACCACAGGGGCCCCCTACGAGCAGTACTTC. The chain links TRBV5-1 to TRBJ2-7, with 7 bases lining up with TRBD1. From germline, CDR1 is SGHRS and CDR2 YFSETQ. With 1 base clipped from V and 2 bases from J, the junction kept 12 bases outside the gene matches. This CDR3 comprises 17 residues.

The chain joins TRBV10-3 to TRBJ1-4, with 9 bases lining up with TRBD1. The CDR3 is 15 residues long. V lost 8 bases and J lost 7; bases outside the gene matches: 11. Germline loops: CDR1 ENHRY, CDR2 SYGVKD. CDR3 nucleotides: TGTGCCATCGGAGAGACAGGGGGTAAAGGTGAAAAACTGTTTTTT. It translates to CAIGETGGKGEKLFF.

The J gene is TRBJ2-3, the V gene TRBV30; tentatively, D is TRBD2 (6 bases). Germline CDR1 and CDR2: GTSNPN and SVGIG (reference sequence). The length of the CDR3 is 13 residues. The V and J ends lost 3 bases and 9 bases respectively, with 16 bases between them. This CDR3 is CAWRPGLLETQYF. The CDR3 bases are TGTGCCTGGAGGCCGGGACTCCTCGAGACGCAGTATTTT. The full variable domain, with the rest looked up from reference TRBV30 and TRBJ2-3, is SQTIHQWPATLVQPVGSPLSLECTVEGTSNPNLYWYRQAAGRGLQLLFYSVGIGQISSEVPQNLSASRPQDRQFILSSKKLLLSDSGFYLCAWRPGLLETQYFGPGTRLTVL.

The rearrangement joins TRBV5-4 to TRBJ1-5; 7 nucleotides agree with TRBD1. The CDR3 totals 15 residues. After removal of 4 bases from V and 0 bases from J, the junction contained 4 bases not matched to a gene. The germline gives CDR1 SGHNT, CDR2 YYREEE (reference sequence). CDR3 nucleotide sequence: TGTGCCAGCAGCCAACAGGGGAATAGCAATCAGCCCCAGCATTTT. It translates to CASSQQGNSNQPQHF.

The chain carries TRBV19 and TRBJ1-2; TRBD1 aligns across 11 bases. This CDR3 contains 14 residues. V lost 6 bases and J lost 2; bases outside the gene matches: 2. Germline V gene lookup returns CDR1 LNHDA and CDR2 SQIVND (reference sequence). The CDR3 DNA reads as TGTGCCAGTAGCCGGGACAGGGGGAACTATGGCTACACCTTC. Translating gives CASSRDRGNYGYTF.

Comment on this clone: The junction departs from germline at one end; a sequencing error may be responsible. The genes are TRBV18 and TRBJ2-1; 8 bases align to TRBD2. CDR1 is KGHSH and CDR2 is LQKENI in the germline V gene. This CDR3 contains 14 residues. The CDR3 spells CASSPKRETSVEIF. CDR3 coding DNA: TGTGCCAGCTCACCGAAGCGGGAGACCTCGGTGGAAATCTTC.

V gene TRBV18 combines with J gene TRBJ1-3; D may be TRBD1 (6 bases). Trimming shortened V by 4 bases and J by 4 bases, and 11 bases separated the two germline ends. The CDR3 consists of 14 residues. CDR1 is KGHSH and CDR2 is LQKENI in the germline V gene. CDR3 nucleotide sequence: TGTGCCAGCTCACGGGCAGGGGAAGGAAACACCATATATTTT. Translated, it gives CASSRAGEGNTIYF.

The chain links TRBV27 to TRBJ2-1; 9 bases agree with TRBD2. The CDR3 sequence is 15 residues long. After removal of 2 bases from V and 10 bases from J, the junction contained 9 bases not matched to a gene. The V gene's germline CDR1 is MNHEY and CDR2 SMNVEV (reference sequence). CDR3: CASSLAGGPMREQFF. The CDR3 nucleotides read TGTGCCAGCAGTTTAGCGGGAGGGCCTATGAGGGAGCAGTTCTTC.

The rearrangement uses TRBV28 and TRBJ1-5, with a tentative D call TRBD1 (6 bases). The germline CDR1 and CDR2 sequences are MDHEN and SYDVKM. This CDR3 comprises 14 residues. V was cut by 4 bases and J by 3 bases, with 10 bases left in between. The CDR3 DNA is TGTGCCAGCAGTTCGACAGGTCTCAATCAGCCCCAGCATTTT. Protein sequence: CASSSTGLNQPQHF.

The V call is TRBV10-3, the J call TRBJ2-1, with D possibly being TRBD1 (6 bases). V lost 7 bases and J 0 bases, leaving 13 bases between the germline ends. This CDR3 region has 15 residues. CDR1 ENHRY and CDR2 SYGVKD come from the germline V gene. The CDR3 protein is CAINRQASSYNEQFF. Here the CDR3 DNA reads TGTGCCATCAATAGACAGGCCAGCTCCTACAATGAGCAGTTCTTC.

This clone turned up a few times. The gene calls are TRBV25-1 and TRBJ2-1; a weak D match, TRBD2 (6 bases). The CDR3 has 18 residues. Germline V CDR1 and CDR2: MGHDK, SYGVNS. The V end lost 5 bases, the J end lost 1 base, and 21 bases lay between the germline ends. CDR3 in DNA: TGTGCCAGCAGTAAAACCACCGGGACTCGATCTTCCTACAATGAGCAGTTCTTC. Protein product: CASSKTTGTRSSYNEQFF.

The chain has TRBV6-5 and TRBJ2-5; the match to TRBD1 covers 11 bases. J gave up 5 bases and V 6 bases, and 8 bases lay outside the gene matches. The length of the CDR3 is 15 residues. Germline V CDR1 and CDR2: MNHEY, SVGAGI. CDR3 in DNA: TGTGCCAGCAGGGAGGGACAGGGGGGCGTGGAGACCCAGTACTTC. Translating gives CASREGQGGVETQYF.

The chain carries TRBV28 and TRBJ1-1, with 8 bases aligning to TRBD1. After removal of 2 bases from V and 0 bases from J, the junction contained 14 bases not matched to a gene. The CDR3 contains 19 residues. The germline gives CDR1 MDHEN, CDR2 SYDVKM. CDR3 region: CASSLPPGQGIGMNTEAFF. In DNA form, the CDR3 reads TGTGCCAGCAGTTTACCCCCCGGACAGGGAATAGGAATGAACACTGAAGCTTTCTTT.